This T cell receptor (beta chain) was captured in a study of cytomegalovirus exposure and HLA in healthy donors. Turning to the study itself: An earlier analysis identified 117 million unique TCR beta sequences in 170 million or so T cells. About 85 million unique TCR sequences came from HLA-typed donors in an early release.

Whole-study findings and limits: Investigators reported about 160 TCR beta chains as tied to cytomegalovirus.

PCR was performed using 60 Vbeta and 13 Jbeta primers. TCRdb's table, derived via immunoSEQ multiplex PCR, lists solely in-frame clones and lacks some. The table has about 120,000 clones, around 61% seen once; the top ten hold 2.2%. With regard to this clone: Antigen specificity is unknown.

The germline CDR1 and CDR2 sequences are PRHDT and FYEKMQ (reference sequence). CDR3 size: 23 residues. V lost 6 bases and J lost 4; bases outside the gene matches: 34. The sample comprised PBMCs. This clonotype was obtained from a woman in her 30s in good health and CMV-seronegative. The chain uses TRBV13 and TRBJ2-5, with 8 positions matching TRBD2. The CDR3 loop is CASRLDPSPGGGLSCPKRETQYF. CDR3 in DNA: TGTGCCAGCAGACTAGACCCCTCCCCGGGCGGGGGGTTGAGTTGCCCGAAACGAGAGACCCAGTACTTC.